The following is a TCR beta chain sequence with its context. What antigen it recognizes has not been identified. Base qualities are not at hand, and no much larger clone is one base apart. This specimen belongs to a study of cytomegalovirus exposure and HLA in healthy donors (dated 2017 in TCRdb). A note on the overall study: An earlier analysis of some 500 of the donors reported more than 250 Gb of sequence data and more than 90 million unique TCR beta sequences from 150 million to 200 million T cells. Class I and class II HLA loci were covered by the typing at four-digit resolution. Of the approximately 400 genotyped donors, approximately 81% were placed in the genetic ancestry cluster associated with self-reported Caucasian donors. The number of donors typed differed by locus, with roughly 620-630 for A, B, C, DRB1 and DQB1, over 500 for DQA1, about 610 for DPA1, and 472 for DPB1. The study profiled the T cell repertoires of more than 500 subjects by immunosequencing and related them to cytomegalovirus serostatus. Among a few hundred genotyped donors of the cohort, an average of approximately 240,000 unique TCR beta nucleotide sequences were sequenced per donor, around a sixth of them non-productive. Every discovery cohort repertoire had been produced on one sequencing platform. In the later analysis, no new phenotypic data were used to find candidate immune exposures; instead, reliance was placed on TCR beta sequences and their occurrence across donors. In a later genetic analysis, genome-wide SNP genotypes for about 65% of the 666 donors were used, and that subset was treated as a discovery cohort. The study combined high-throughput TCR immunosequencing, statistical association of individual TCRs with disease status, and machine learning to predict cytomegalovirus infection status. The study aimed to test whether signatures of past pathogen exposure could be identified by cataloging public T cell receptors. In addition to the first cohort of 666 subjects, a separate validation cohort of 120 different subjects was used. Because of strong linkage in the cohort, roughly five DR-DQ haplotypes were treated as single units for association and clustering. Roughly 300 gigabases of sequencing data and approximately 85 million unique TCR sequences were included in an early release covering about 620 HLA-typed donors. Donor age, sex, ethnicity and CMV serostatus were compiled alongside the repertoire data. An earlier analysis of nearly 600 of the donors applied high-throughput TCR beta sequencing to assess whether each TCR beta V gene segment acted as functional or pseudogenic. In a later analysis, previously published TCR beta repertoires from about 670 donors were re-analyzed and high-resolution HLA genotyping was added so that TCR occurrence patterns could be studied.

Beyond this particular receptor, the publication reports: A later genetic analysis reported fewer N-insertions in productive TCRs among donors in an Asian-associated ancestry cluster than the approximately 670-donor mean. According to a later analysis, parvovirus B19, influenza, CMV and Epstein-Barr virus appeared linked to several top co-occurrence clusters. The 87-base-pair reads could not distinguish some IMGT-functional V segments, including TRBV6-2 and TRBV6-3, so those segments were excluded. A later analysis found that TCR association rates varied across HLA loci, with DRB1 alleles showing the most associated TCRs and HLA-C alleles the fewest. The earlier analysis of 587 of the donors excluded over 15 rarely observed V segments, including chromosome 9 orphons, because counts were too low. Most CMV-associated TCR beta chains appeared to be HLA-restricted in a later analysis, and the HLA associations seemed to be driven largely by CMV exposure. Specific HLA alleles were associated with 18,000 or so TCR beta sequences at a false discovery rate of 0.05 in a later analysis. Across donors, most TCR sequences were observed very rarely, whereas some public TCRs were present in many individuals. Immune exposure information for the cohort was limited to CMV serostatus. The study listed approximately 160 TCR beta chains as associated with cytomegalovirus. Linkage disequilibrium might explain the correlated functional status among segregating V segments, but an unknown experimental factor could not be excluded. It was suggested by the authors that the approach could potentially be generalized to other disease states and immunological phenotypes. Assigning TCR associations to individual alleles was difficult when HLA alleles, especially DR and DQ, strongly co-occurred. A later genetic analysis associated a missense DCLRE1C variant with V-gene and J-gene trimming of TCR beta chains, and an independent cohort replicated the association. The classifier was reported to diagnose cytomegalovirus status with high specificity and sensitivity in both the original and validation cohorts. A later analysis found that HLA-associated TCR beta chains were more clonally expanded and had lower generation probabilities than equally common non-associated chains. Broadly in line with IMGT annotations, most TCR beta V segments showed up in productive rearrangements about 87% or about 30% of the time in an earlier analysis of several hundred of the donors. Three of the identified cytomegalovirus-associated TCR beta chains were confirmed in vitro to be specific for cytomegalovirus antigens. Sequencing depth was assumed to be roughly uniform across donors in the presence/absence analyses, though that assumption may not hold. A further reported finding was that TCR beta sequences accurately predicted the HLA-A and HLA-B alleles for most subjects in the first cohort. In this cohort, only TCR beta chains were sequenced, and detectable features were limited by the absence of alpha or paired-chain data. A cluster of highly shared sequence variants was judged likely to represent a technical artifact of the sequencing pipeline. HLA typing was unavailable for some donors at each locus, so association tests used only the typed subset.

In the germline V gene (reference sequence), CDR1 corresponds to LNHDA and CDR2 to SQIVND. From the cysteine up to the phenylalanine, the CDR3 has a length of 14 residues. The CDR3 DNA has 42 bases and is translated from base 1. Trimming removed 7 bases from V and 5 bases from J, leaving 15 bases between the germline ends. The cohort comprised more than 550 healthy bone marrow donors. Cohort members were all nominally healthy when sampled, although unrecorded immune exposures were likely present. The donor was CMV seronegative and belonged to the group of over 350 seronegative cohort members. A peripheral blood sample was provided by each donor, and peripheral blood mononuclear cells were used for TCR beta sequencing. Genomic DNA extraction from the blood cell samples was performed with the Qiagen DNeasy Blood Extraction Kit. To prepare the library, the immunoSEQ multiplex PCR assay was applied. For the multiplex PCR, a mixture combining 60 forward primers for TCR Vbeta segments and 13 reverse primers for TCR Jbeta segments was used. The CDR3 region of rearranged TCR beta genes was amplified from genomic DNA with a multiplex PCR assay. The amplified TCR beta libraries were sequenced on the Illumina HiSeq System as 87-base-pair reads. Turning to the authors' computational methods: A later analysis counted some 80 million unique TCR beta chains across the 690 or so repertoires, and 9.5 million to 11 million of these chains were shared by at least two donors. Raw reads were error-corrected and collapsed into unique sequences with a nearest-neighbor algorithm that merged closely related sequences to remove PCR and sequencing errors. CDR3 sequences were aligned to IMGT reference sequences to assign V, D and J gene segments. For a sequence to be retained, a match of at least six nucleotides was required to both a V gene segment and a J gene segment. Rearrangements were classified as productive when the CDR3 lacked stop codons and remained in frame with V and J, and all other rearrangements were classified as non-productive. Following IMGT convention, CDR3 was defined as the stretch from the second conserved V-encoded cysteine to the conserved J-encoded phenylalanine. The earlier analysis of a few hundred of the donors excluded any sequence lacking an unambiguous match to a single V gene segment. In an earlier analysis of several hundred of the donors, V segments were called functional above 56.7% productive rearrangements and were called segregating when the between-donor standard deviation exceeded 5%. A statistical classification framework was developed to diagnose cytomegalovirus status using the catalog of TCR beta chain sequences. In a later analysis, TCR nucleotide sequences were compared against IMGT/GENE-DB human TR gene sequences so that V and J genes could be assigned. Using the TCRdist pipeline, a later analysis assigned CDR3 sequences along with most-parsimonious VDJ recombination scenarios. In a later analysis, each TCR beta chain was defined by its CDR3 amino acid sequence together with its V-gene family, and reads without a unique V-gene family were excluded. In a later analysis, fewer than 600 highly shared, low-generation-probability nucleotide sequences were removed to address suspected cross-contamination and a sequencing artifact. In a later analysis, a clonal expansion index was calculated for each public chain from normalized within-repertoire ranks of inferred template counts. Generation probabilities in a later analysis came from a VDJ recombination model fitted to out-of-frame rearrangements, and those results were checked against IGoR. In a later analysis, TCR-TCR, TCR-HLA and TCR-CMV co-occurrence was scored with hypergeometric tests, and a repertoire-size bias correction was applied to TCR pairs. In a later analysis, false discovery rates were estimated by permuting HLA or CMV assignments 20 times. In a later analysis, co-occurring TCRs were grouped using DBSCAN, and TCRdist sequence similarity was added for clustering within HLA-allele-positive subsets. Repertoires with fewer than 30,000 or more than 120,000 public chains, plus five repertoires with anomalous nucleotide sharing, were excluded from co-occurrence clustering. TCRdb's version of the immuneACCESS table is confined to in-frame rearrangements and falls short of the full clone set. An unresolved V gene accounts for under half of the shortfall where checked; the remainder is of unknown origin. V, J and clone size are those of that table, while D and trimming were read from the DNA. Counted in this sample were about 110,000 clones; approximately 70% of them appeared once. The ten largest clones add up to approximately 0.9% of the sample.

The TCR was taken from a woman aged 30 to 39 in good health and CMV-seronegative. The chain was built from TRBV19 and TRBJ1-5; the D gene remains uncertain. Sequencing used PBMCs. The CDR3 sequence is CASTPSGFDQPQHF. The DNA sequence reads TGTGCCAGTACCCCATCCGGTTTCGATCAGCCCCAGCATTTT.